This T cell receptor (beta chain) was sequenced for a study of T-cell reconstitution after alpha-beta-depleted transplantation in children. This clonotype was seen at least ten times. Its cognate antigen is unknown. Study findings and constraints: Newly generated T cells supplied most T-cell counts and diversity one year post-transplant. After transplant, high TCRbeta diversity at day 60 in some patients arose from surviving recipient T cells and thymic progenitors.

Preparation of the TCRbeta library involved a method that used unique molecular identifiers. TCRdb independently ran MiXCR on the PCR reads; one entry per CDR3 protein. Of roughly 300,000 distinct CDR3 sequences listed, under 14% are singletons. Trimming removed 6 bases at V and 0 bases at J, with 12 bases between. The CDR3 length is 14 residues. In germline, CDR1 is DFQATT, CDR2 SNEGSKA (reference sequence). This receptor was taken from a male patient between 2 and 10 years old who had a stem cell transplant for chronic granulomatous disease, so the T cells may come from the graft donor. The chain joins TRBV20-1 to TRBJ2-4; D not certain. This material consisted of peripheral blood, taken 180 days after TCRalphabeta/CD19-depleted stem cell transplant. Written as DNA, the CDR3 is TGCAGTGCAACCTCTTATCTAGCCAAAAACATTCAGTACTTC. Translation: CSATSYLAKNIQYF.